The present T cell receptor (beta chain) was sequenced within a study of T cell responses to AZD1222 COVID-19 vaccine. Looking at the study overall: Researchers grouped second doses given at about 4 or about 12 weeks into one pool.

A note on this clone: Its cognate antigen is unknown.

Trimming pared 4 bases from V and 6 bases from J, leaving 16 bases between. CDR3 length: 15 amino acids. From germline, CDR1 is SGHDT and CDR2 YYEEEE. Study results and limitations: The donor group comprised mostly white British people and more females; the analysis possibly underestimated clonal diversity. Repertoire samples came only from after the peak T cell response.

Profiling relied on immunoSEQ multiplex PCR, and the TCRdb table lists in-frame clones only, not all of them. The sample has under 300,000 clones, 85% to 95% seen once; the top ten hold roughly 0.51%. This chain joins TRBV5-6 and TRBJ2-2; D is ambiguous. Sequences were derived from peripheral blood, sampled on day 0 of AZD1222 vaccination. The receptor was derived from an adult in good health. The CDR3 nucleotides are TGTGCCAGCAGCCTCCCGGTGCCCTTGGCCGGGGAGCTGTTTTTT. Translation gives CASSLPVPLAGELFF.